Listed here are 26 T cell receptor beta chains from one sample, sequenced in a study of control samples from healthy donors and cancer patients. TCRdb keeps only in-frame clones here, not all; method: immunoSEQ multiplex PCR. This table holds 400,000 to 450,000 clones, 75% to 95% found once. Material: PBMCs. All receptors derive from a man aged 40-49 years with head and neck cancer.

The chain uses TRBV5-8 and TRBJ1-6, with D perhaps matching TRBD1 (6 bases). V lost 1 base, J lost 4 bases, and 9 bases lay in between. This CDR3 region has 15 residues. CDR1 and CDR2 (germline): SGHTS, YDEGEE. The chain's CDR3 is CASSLRTAYNSPLHF. CDR3 sequence (DNA): TGTGCCAGCAGCTTGCGGACAGCGTATAATTCACCCCTCCACTTT.

This clone has only a few counts. V is TRBV5-1 and J is TRBJ2-7; D might be TRBD2 (5 bases). This CDR3 region has 14 residues. With 4 bases removed from V and 6 bases from J, the gap between germline ends came to 17 bases. Germline V gene sequence: CDR1 SGHRS, CDR2 YFSETQ. The CDR3 region is CASSLNSVRAEQYF. As DNA, the CDR3 is TGCGCCAGCAGCCTAAACAGTGTGCGGGCCGAGCAGTACTTC.

The rearrangement uses TRBV11-2 and TRBJ1-2; 7 bases are shared with TRBD1. CDR1 and CDR2 from the germline V gene are SGHAT and FQNNGV. The CDR3 covers 14 residues. V trimming: 0 bases; J trimming: 6 bases; junction bases outside the gene matches: 4. The DNA for the CDR3 is TGTGCCAGCAGCTTAGATCCTGGACAGGATGGCTACACCTTC. This sequence encodes CASSLDPGQDGYTF.

This chain connects TRBV10-3 to TRBJ1-1; the D is unclear. Trimming left V 4 bases short and J 6 bases short, with 15 bases between. Germline V gene data show CDR1 as ENHRY and CDR2 as SYGVKD. The CDR3 is made up of 14 amino acids. The CDR3 here is CAISVGLSDAEAFF. The CDR3 DNA follows: TGTGCCATCAGTGTAGGTTTGAGTGATGCTGAAGCTTTCTTT.

This clone was found once. The rearrangement links TRBV6-4 to TRBJ1-5; D not certain. CDR3 length: 13 residues. Germline lookup yields CDR1 MRHNA and CDR2 SNTAGT. The germline V and J ends were trimmed by 6 bases and 4 bases, with 10 bases remaining between them. The CDR3 DNA follows: TGTGCCAGCAGCCCCGGGAATAATCAGCCCCAGCATTTT. This encodes CASSPGNNQPQHF.

The chain employs TRBV2 and TRBJ1-3; no clear D. V lost 6 bases and J lost 2, with 8 bases in between. The CDR3 extends over 13 amino acids. Germline-derived CDR1 and CDR2 are SNHLY and FYNNEI. CDR3 amino acids: CASRVGAGNTIYF. The DNA for the CDR3 is TGTGCCAGCAGGGTTGGGGCTGGAAACACCATATATTTT.

The CDR3: CASSYYRDSEQYF. Here the CDR3 DNA reads TGTGCCAGCAGTTACTACAGGGATAGCGAGCAGTACTTC. The rearrangement links TRBV6-5 to TRBJ2-7, with a tentative D call TRBD1 (6 bases). Germline V gene sequence: CDR1 MNHEY, CDR2 SVGAGI. With 1 base removed from V and 6 bases from J, the gap between germline ends came to 10 bases. CDR3 length equals 13 residues.

This chain links TRBV2 with TRBJ1-5; 9 bases map to TRBD1. CDR3 size: 15 residues. J gave up 3 bases and V 7 bases, and 7 bases lay outside the gene matches. The germline CDR1 and CDR2 sequences are SNHLY and FYNNEI. This CDR3 is CASTGGTGNNQPQHF. Written as DNA, the CDR3 is TGTGCCAGCACGGGCGGGACAGGGAACAATCAGCCCCAGCATTTT.

The rearrangement uses TRBV5-4 and TRBJ2-1; possibly TRBD1 for D (6 bases). This CDR3 has 15 residues. Germline CDR1 is SGHNT and CDR2 is YYREEE (reference sequence). The V and J ends lost 1 base and 5 bases respectively, with 13 bases between them. CDR3 nucleotide sequence: TGTGCCAGCAGCTTGCCGGCAGGGGCTGACAATGAGCAGTTCTTC. It yields the protein CASSLPAGADNEQFF.

The gene calls are TRBV28 and TRBJ2-2; D not certain. This CDR3 is 12 amino acids long. V lost 7 bases, J lost 5 bases, and 8 bases lay in between. CDR1 is MDHEN, CDR2 SYDVKM, per germline. The CDR3 DNA reads TGTGCCAGCATAGCTGGGACCGGGGAGCTGTTTTTT. This encodes CASIAGTGELFF.

The V call is TRBV4-3, the J call TRBJ1-4; D remains ambiguous. V dropped 2 bases and J dropped 2 bases, with 12 bases sitting between them. The CDR3 length is 16 residues. The germline V gene has CDR1 LGHNA and CDR2 YSLEER. This CDR3 reads CASSQFLQVTNEKLFF. The DNA of the CDR3 is TGCGCCAGCAGCCAATTTCTCCAGGTTACTAATGAAAAACTGTTTTTT.

This sequence joins TRBV19 and TRBJ2-7; the match to TRBD1 covers 9 bases. CDR3 length: 16 amino acids. Germline V gives CDR1 LNHDA, CDR2 SQIVND (reference sequence). The ends lost 5 bases at V and 5 bases at J; junction bases unmatched: 13. The CDR3 region has the DNA TGTGCCAGTAGTCCGGAGCGGGACAGGGCGGCGGACGAGCAGTACTTC. Protein product: CASSPERDRAADEQYF.

This clone came up once. The CDR3 DNA sequence: TGTGCCTGGAAAAGGGGAGGCGGCAATCAGCCCCAGCATTTT. Its protein is CAWKRGGGNQPQHF. The V gene is TRBV30, the J gene TRBJ1-5; possibly TRBD1 for D (5 bases). Trimming removed 4 bases from V and 2 bases from J, with 12 bases in between. This CDR3 has 14 residues. Germline-derived CDR1 and CDR2 are GTSNPN and SVGIG (reference sequence).

This clone was recorded once. The genes are TRBV4-2 and TRBJ2-7; tentative D call: TRBD2 (6 bases). V shed 0 bases and J shed 2 bases, with 11 bases lying between them. The CDR3 is 15 residues long. Per germline, CDR1 LGHNA and CDR2 YNFKEQ. CDR3 loop: CASSQDSGDTYEQYF. The CDR3 bases are TGTGCCAGCAGCCAAGATAGCGGAGATACCTACGAGCAGTACTTC.

The J gene is TRBJ2-7, the V gene TRBV6-5; no definite D call. CDR1 is MNHEY and CDR2 is SVGAGI in the germline V gene. CDR3 size: 12 residues. V was pared by 6 bases and J by 7 bases, with 13 bases between. The CDR3 loop is CASSPGLSEQYF. The CDR3 bases are TGTGCCAGCAGCCCCGGGCTCTCGGAGCAGTACTTC.

The chain uses TRBV6-2 or TRBV6-3 and TRBJ1-1; D gene ambiguous. The CDR3 runs to 15 residues. Germline V gene lookup returns CDR1 MNHEY and CDR2 SVGEGT. The V end was cut by 0 bases, the J end by 3 bases, with 11 bases between. The CDR3 protein is CASSYSPGSDTEAFF. The CDR3 nucleotides are TGTGCCAGCAGTTACTCACCGGGGAGCGACACTGAAGCTTTCTTT.

Only a few counts were recorded for this clone. CDR3 coding DNA: TGTGCCAGCAGCCAAGATGGAGGAGGGACAGAGTTCACAGATACGCAGTATTTT. This sequence encodes CASSQDGGGTEFTDTQYF. The chain couples TRBV4-2 to TRBJ2-3, with D maybe TRBD1 (7 bases). Per germline, CDR1 LGHNA and CDR2 YNFKEQ. The CDR3 is 18 residues long. Deletions cut 0 bases from V and 2 bases from J, with 18 bases between.

J is TRBJ2-3 and V is TRBV27; D is undetermined. Trimming cost V 3 bases and J 1 base, with 8 bases left between them. The germline V gene encodes CDR1 MNHEY and CDR2 SMNVEV (reference sequence). The CDR3 has 14 amino acids. This CDR3 reads CASSFSRGTDTQYF. CDR3 nucleotides: TGTGCCAGCAGTTTTTCCCGGGGCACAGATACGCAGTATTTT.

This clone occurred once. This chain uses TRBV19 with TRBJ1-1; a possible D gene is TRBD1 (6 bases). The germline CDR1 and CDR2 sequences are LNHDA and SQIVND (reference sequence). The CDR3 has 18 amino acids. The V end was cut by 0 bases, the J end by 1 base, with 18 bases between. This CDR3 reads CASSIDLDRPDENTEAFF. The CDR3 DNA sequence: TGTGCCAGTAGTATAGATCTCGACAGGCCGGACGAGAACACTGAAGCTTTCTTT.

V gene TRBV3-1 (or the pseudogene TRBV3-2) combines with J gene TRBJ1-5; tentative D call: TRBD1 (6 bases). CDR1 is LGHDT, CDR2 YNNKEL, per germline (reference sequence). V lost 6 bases and J 3 bases, leaving 12 bases between the germline ends. This CDR3 comprises 14 residues. The CDR3, as DNA: TGTGCCAGCAGTCGCGGACAGTCCAATCAGCCCCAGCATTTT. It translates to CASSRGQSNQPQHF.

This rearrangement joins TRBV6-2 or TRBV6-3 to TRBJ2-2; D is perhaps TRBD2 (5 bases). The CDR3 length is 15 residues. CDR1 is MNHEY, CDR2 SVGEGT, per germline. V dropped 0 bases and J dropped 5 bases, with 10 bases sitting between them. The CDR3 protein is CASSYSKGRTGELFF. CDR3 bases: TGTGCCAGCAGTTACTCTAAAGGGAGAACCGGGGAGCTGTTTTTT.

The chain has TRBV19 and TRBJ2-2; perhaps TRBD2 as D (6 bases). The V gene lost 6 bases and the J gene lost 0 bases, with 11 bases spanning the gap. Germline CDR1 and CDR2: LNHDA and SQIVND (reference sequence). CDR3 length equals 15 residues. The CDR3 DNA follows: TGTGCCAGTAGCCTGGGGGGTTCGAACACCGGGGAGCTGTTTTTT. Its translation: CASSLGGSNTGELFF.

The rearrangement uses TRBV7-2 and TRBJ1-2; the match to TRBD1 covers 8 bases. Germline V gene sequence: CDR1 SGHTA, CDR2 FQGNSA. The CDR3 has 14 residues. The J segment lost 2 bases and the V segment lost 5 bases, leaving 4 bases of the junction unmatched. The chain's CDR3 is CASSTRTGNYGYTF. The CDR3 DNA reads as TGTGCCAGCAGCACCCGGACAGGGAACTATGGCTACACCTTC.

This clone was seen a handful of times. This CDR3 reads CASNLADTQYF. CDR3 nucleotides: TGTGCCAGCAACCTGGCAGATACGCAGTATTTT. The genes are TRBV28 and TRBJ2-3; no clear D gene. Germline CDR1 MDHEN, CDR2 SYDVKM. V was trimmed by 7 bases and J by 4 bases, leaving 6 bases between them. The CDR3 runs to 11 residues.

This rearrangement joins TRBV27 to TRBJ2-1; 8 bases fit TRBD2. The CDR3 spans 16 residues. Germline CDR1 reads MNHEY; CDR2 reads SMNVEV (reference sequence). V trimming: 3 bases; J trimming: 1 base; junction bases outside the gene matches: 5. The CDR3 bases are TGTGCCAGCAGTTTTGGTACGGGGGGGTCCTACAATGAGCAGTTCTTC. It encodes CASSFGTGGSYNEQFF.

The chain employs TRBV11-1 and TRBJ1-3; TRBD1 is a possible D gene (5 bases). Deletions cut 0 bases from V and 0 bases from J, with 6 bases between. There are 15 residues in the CDR3. Germline lookup yields CDR1 SGHAT and CDR2 FQDESV (reference sequence). DNA of the CDR3: TGTGCCAGCAGCTTAGCAGGGGTCTCTGGAAACACCATATATTTT. Translating it yields CASSLAGVSGNTIYF.